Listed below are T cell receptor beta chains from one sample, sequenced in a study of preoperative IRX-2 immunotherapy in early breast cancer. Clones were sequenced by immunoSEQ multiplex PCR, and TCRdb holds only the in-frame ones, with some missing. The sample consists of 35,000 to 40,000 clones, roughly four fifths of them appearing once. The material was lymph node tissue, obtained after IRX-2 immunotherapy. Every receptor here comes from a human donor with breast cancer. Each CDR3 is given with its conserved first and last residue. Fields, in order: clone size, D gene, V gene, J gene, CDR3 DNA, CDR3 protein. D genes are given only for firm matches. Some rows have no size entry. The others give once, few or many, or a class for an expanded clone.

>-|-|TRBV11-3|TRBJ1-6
TGTGCCAGCAGCTTAGTGTACAGCTCTAATTCACCCCTCCACTTT
CASSLVYSSNSPLHF
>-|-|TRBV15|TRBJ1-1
TGTGCCACCAGCAGAGATCTTGCGGCGACTGAAGCTTTCTTT
CATSRDLAATEAFF
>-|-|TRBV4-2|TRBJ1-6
TGTGCCAGCAGCTTAGTCGGCAATTCACCCCTCCACTTT
CASSLVGNSPLHF
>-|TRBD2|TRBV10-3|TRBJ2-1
TGTGCCATCAGTGAGCGGGGGGGCCGGTTCACCTACAATGAGCAGTTCTTC
CAISERGGRFTYNEQFF
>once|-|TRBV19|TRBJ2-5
TGTGCCAGTAGTAGCCAGGGTGAGTCGACCCAGTACTTC
CASSSQGESTQYF
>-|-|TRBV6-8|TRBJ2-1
TGTGCCAGCAGTGATCCGGGACACGAGAACAATGAGCAGTTCTTC
CASSDPGHENNEQFF
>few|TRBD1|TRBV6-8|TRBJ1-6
TGTGCCAGCAGTTCTTCCGGGGACAGGGTAGGGAAGTCACCCCTCCACTTT
CASSSSGDRVGKSPLHF
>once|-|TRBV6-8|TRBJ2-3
TGTGCCAGCAATGGACTGGTTAGCACAGATACGCAGTATTTT
CASNGLVSTDTQYF
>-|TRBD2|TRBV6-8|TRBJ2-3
TGTGCCAGCCGGGTAGCGGGGACAGATACGCAGTATTTT
CASRVAGTDTQYF
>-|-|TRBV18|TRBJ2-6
TGTGCCAGCTCAGGCAAACAGGGCTCCGGGGCCAACGTCCTGACTTTC
CASSGKQGSGANVLTF
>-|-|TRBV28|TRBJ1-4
TGTGCCAGCAGTCCGGACAGCCAGGAGAATGAAAAACTGTTTTTT
CASSPDSQENEKLFF
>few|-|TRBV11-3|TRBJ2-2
TGTGCCAGCAGCCCCTTCGGGACAAGTCACACCGGGGAGCTGTTTTTT
CASSPFGTSHTGELFF
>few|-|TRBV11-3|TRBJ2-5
TGTGCCAGCAGCTTGGCGCCAGGCGTCCAAGAGACCCAGTACTTC
CASSLAPGVQETQYF
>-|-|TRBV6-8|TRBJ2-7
TGTGCCAGCAGTTACGCTCTCTACGAGCAGTACTTC
CASSYALYEQYF
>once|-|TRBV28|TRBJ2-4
TGTGCCAGCAGCCACTCGGGTCCGCTAGCCAAAAACATTCAGTACTTC
CASSHSGPLAKNIQYF
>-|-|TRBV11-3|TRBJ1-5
TGTGCCAGCAGCTTGGATCCGGAGGCGGATCAGCCCCAGCATTTT
CASSLDPEADQPQHF
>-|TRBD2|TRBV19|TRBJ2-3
TGTGCCAGTAGTATCACAGGGACTAGCGGGCGAAAAGCAGATACGCAGTATTTT
CASSITGTSGRKADTQYF
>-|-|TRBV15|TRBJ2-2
TGTGCCACCAGCAGAGATCGGGGAGGGGGCGATATGATCGGGGAGCTGTTTTTT
CATSRDRGGGDMIGELFF
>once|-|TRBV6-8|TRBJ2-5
TGTGCCAGCAGTACCCCAAGGGGCGCTGGGGGGGCGGAGACCCAGTACTTC
CASSTPRGAGGAETQYF
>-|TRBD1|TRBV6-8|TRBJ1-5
TGTGCCAGCAGTTTTAGACAGGGTAGTCAGCCCCAGCATTTT
CASSFRQGSQPQHF
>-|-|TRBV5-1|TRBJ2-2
TGCGCCAGCAGCCCGACGTCAGCGGGCACCGGGGAGCTGTTTTTT
CASSPTSAGTGELFF
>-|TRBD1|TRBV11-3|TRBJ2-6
TGTGCCAGCAGCCAAGGTGACAGGGGTAACGCCAACGTCCTGACTTTC
CASSQGDRGNANVLTF
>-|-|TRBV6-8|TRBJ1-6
TGTGCCAGCTCCTTTTCCGTAGGTTCACCTCTCCACTTT
CASSFSVGSPLHF
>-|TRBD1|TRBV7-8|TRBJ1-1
TGTGCCAGCAGCCAAGCGAACAGGGGCGAAGCTTTCTTT
CASSQANRGEAFF
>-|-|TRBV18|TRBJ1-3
TGTGCCAGCTCACCAACAGGGCCTACAACCTCTGGAAACACCATATATTTT
CASSPTGPTTSGNTIYF
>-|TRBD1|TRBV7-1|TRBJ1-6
TGTGCCAGCAGCTGGGACAGCTATAATTCACCCCTCCACTTT
CASSWDSYNSPLHF
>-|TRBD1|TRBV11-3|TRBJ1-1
TGTGCCAGCAGCTCAGGACAGGGATACACTGAAGCTTTCTTT
CASSSGQGYTEAFF
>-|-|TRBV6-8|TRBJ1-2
TGTGCCAGCAGTGACTCGATGGAAACCCCCGTTTATGGCTACACCTTC
CASSDSMETPVYGYTF
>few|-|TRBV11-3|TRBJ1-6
TGTGCCAGCAGCTCCCTCCGGGTGGGCAGGAATTCACCCCTCCACTTT
CASSSLRVGRNSPLHF